This TCR beta chain was identified during a study of CD8 T cells in ankylosing spondylitis. General study findings and limits: Clones linked with disease were CD8+ and fairly uncommon in the peripheral blood. A motif of eight highly homologous TCR beta variants was seen as apparently characteristic of ankylosing spondylitis blood.

The germline V gene has CDR1 MDHEN and CDR2 SYDVKM. CDR3 length equals 11 residues. V lost 6 bases and J 11 bases, leaving 11 bases between the germline ends. TCRdb redid the calling of the 5' RACE reads with MiXCR, one entry per CDR3 protein. Counted here are about 840,000 distinct CDR3 sequences, approximately 12% occurring once; the ten biggest clones make up just over 0.5%. This clonotype was picked up a small number of times. No antigen is known for it. The TCR comes from a male donor with ankylosing spondylitis. Sequencing input: blood, either unsorted or a sorted T cell fraction (not recorded which). The rearrangement links TRBV28 to TRBJ2-1; no definite D call. CDR3 nucleotides: TGTGCCAGCAGGGAGTCGAGCCAGCAGTTCTTC. It encodes CASRESSQQFF.